The next 10 T cell receptor beta chains were all read from a single sample in a study of T cell changes during pregnancy in multiple sclerosis. Assay used: immunoSEQ multiplex PCR; TCRdb lists only in-frame clones, some missing. Of about 120,000 clones in the sample, roughly 92% were seen once. The input for sequencing was peripheral blood, taken before pregnancy. The origin of the receptors is a female donor with multiple sclerosis, enrolled in a pregnancy study.

The chain joins TRBV6-5 to TRBJ1-2, with D uncertain. V was shortened by 0 bases and J by 5 bases, with 7 bases between the two germline ends. This CDR3 has 13 amino acids. Germline V gene sequence: CDR1 MNHEY, CDR2 SVGAGI. The CDR3 is CASSYSNGYGYTF. CDR3 sequence (DNA): TGTGCCAGCAGTTACTCGAACGGGTATGGCTACACCTTC.

In its sample, this clone was seen once. This rearrangement joins TRBV18 to TRBJ1-3, with 7 bases aligning to TRBD1. Germline V CDR1 and CDR2: KGHSH, LQKENI. The CDR3 loop spans 15 amino acids. The V segment lost 6 bases and the J segment 4 bases; nucleotides outside the gene matches: 9. The CDR3 nucleotides are TGTGCCAGCTCTCCCCGGACAGGTGGGGGAAACACCATATATTTT. Protein product: CASSPRTGGGNTIYF.

The chain employs TRBV2 and TRBJ1-1, with D possibly being TRBD1 (5 bases). CDR1 is SNHLY, CDR2 FYNNEI, per germline. The CDR3 loop spans 15 amino acids. Trimming left V 1 base short and J 0 bases short, with 9 bases between. In DNA, the CDR3 is TGTGCCAGCAGTGAAGAGGGGCTAGTGAACACTGAAGCTTTCTTT. This gives the protein CASSEEGLVNTEAFF.

V usage is TRBV6-5 and J usage is TRBJ1-6, with unresolved D. Germline V gene lookup returns CDR1 MNHEY and CDR2 SVGAGI. Trimming cost V 8 bases and J 0 bases, with 8 bases left between them. The CDR3 has 14 residues. The CDR3 DNA follows: TGTGCCAGCGGGGAGAGCTCCTATAATTCACCCCTCCACTTT. Protein sequence: CASGESSYNSPLHF.

The chain carries TRBV5-1 and TRBJ1-1, with 7 positions matching TRBD1. The CDR3 is made up of 14 amino acids. V gave up 2 bases and J gave up 3 bases; unmatched junction bases: 4. Germline V lookup: CDR1 SGHRS, CDR2 YFSETQ. CDR3 amino acids: CASSLRDRYTEAFF. CDR3 sequence (DNA): TGCGCCAGCAGCTTACGGGACAGATACACTGAAGCTTTCTTT.

The CDR3 reads CASSSGGASYEAFF. The CDR3 nucleotides are TGTGCCAGCAGTTCAGGGGGCGCGTCTTACGAAGCTTTCTTT. The chain employs TRBV28 and TRBJ1-1; 8 bases line up with TRBD1. The CDR3 length is 14 residues. V lost 4 bases and J lost 8; bases outside the gene matches: 9. Germline V gene sequence: CDR1 MDHEN, CDR2 SYDVKM.

The chain links TRBV5-4 to TRBJ1-2, with 9 nucleotides matching TRBD1. There are 18 residues in the CDR3. J lost 0 bases, V lost 0 bases, and 9 bases had no gene match. Germline-derived CDR1 and CDR2 are SGHNT and YYREEE (reference sequence). CDR3 sequence (DNA): TGTGCCAGCAGCTTGGAGATGGGACAGGGCCCCCCTAACTATGGCTACACCTTC. Residues: CASSLEMGQGPPNYGYTF.

The V gene is TRBV18, the J gene TRBJ1-1, with 10 bases identical to TRBD1. V lost 3 bases, J lost 4 bases, and 2 bases stayed unmatched. Per the germline V gene, CDR1 is KGHSH and CDR2 is LQKENI. The CDR3 contains 14 residues. CDR3 region: CASSPGTGVTEAFF. The DNA of the CDR3 is TGTGCCAGCTCACCCGGGACAGGGGTCACTGAAGCTTTCTTT.

The chain recombines TRBV10-3 with TRBJ1-4; D call uncertain. There are 13 residues in the CDR3. CDR1 is ENHRY and CDR2 is SYGVKD in the germline V gene. V lost 11 bases and J lost 4, with 14 bases in between. Here the CDR3 DNA reads TGTGCCTCAAGAACAGAGGGTAATGAAAAACTGTTTTTT. This encodes CASRTEGNEKLFF.

The chain links TRBV6-1 to TRBJ1-2; 9 nucleotides agree with TRBD1. V trimming: 2 bases; J trimming: 7 bases; junction bases outside the gene matches: 11. Per germline, CDR1 MNHNS and CDR2 SASEGT. This CDR3 is built from 16 residues. The chain's CDR3 is CASSEIGTGLRSGYTF. CDR3 sequence (DNA): TGTGCCAGCAGTGAAATTGGGACAGGGCTGAGGTCTGGCTACACCTTC.